The 9 T cell receptor beta chains below all came from one sample that was sequenced in a study of CD8+CD57+ T cells in acquired aplastic anemia. It was genomic DNA that served as the template for profiling TCR beta VDJ and CDR3. TCRdb analysed the reads with MiXCR anew, one entry per CDR3 protein. The sample has about 190,000 distinct CDR3 sequences, approximately 50% seen once. Sequenced: sorted CD4+, CD8+, or CD8+CD57+ T cells (not recorded which) from PBMCs. The receptor source for this set is a human donor in good health, serving as a control.

The rearrangement joins TRBV6-6 to TRBJ2-7; the match to TRBD2 covers 8 bases. This CDR3 comprises 13 residues. After removal of 7 bases from V and 2 bases from J, the junction contained 4 bases not matched to a gene. The germline gives CDR1 MNHNY, CDR2 SVGAGI (reference sequence). In DNA form, the CDR3 reads TGTGCCAGCAATCCAGCGGGAGCCTACGAGCAGTACTTC. Translation gives CASNPAGAYEQYF.

Of note for this clonotype: A junction end diverges from the germline sequence, so it may reflect a read error. This rearrangement joins TRBV5-1 to TRBJ1-5, with no clear D. The CDR3 totals 17 residues. Germline assignment: CDR1 SGHRS and CDR2 YFSETQ. The CDR3 is CASSTPGISISNQPQHF. The CDR3 DNA follows: TGTGCCAGCAGCACCCCTGGGATTTCTATTAGCAATCAGCCCCAGCATTTT.

In the case of this clonotype: The conserved phenylalanine or tryptophan normally closing the CDR3 is absent here, so this likely arose from a read error. It is unclear where the CDR3 begins or ends on the DNA, so no DNA is shown, and the CDR3 is as TCRdb lists it. The gene calls are TRBV2 and TRBJ2-5; the D segment call TRBD2 is taken from the table without a DNA check. The CDR3 is 15 residues long, counting both termini. Looked up from germline, CDR1 is SNHLY and CDR2 is FYNNEI. The CDR3 sequence: CASSEAPGPGYTFGS.

V usage is TRBV19 and J usage is TRBJ1-4; tentative D call: TRBD1 (6 bases). CDR3 length: 12 amino acids. Deletions cut 7 bases from V and 10 bases from J, with 13 bases between. Germline V lookup: CDR1 LNHDA, CDR2 SQIVND (reference sequence). CDR3 residues: CASTRQVGKLFF. CDR3 sequence (DNA): TGTGCCAGTACTCGACAGGTTGGAAAACTGTTTTTT.

This chain links TRBV20-1 with TRBJ2-7; 7 bases fit TRBD2. This CDR3 is built from 12 residues. The germline V gene encodes CDR1 DFQATT and CDR2 SNEGSKA (reference sequence). The J segment lost 0 bases and the V segment lost 5 bases, leaving 1 base of the junction unmatched. CDR3 nucleotides: TGCAGTGCTGAGCGGGGCTCCTACGAGCAGTACTTC. Translating it yields CSAERGSYEQYF.

The chain uses TRBV20-1 and TRBJ1-2, with a weak D call TRBD1 (6 bases). The germline V and J ends were trimmed by 2 bases and 6 bases, with 16 bases remaining between them. The V gene's germline CDR1 is DFQATT and CDR2 SNEGSKA (reference sequence). The CDR3 length is 14 residues. In DNA form, the CDR3 reads TGCAGTGCTAGATTGACCAGGGGCGACAATGGCTACACCTTC. Its translation: CSARLTRGDNGYTF.

V is TRBV19 and J is TRBJ2-5, with TRBD2 matching 14 bases. Germline loops: CDR1 LNHDA, CDR2 SQIVND (reference sequence). V was pared by 9 bases and J by 5 bases, with 8 bases of the junction left unmatched. CDR3 size: 15 residues. The CDR3 sequence is CASSPRLAGGETQYF. The CDR3 nucleotides are TGTGCCAGCAGCCCAAGACTAGCGGGGGGGGAGACCCAGTACTTC.

This chain connects TRBV10-2 to TRBJ1-6; D gene unclear. V lost 2 bases and J 5 bases, leaving 4 bases between the germline ends. Germline V gene data show CDR1 as WSHSY and CDR2 as SAAADI. CDR3 length: 13 residues. Here the CDR3 reads CASSEGHNSPLHF. In DNA form, the CDR3 reads TGCGCCAGCAGTGAGGGCCATAATTCACCCCTCCACTTT.

This clonotype came up many times. The CDR3 is CASSYGPGTGGGTGEQYF. As DNA, the CDR3 is TGTGCCAGCAGTTACGGACCCGGGACAGGGGGAGGAACCGGCGAGCAGTACTTC. The genes are TRBV6-5 and TRBJ2-7, with 11 nucleotides matching TRBD1. V was clipped by 2 bases and J by 6 bases; unmatched bases: 15. The CDR3 runs 18 residues. Germline V gene data show CDR1 as MNHEY and CDR2 as SVGAGI.